This note documents a single T cell receptor (beta chain) sequence. The table came from immunoSEQ multiplex PCR; TCRdb's copy has only in-frame clones and leaves some out. The sample contains over 70,000 clones, about 88% of which appear only once. The data were obtained in a study of control samples from healthy donors and cancer patients. The CDR3 is made up of 17 amino acids. CDR1 and CDR2 from the germline V gene are LGHNA and YNFKEQ. V trimming: 2 bases; J trimming: 8 bases; junction bases outside the gene matches: 14. This TCR was sampled from a woman aged 45-65 years with colorectal cancer. The chain combines TRBV4-2 with TRBJ2-1, with 8 bases matching TRBD2. The sequencing sample was made of PBMCs. The CDR3 DNA follows: TGTGCCAGCAGCCAAAAAGGGCCGGGGGGGGATGTGGATGAGCAGTTCTTC. Its translation: CASSQKGPGGDVDEQFF.